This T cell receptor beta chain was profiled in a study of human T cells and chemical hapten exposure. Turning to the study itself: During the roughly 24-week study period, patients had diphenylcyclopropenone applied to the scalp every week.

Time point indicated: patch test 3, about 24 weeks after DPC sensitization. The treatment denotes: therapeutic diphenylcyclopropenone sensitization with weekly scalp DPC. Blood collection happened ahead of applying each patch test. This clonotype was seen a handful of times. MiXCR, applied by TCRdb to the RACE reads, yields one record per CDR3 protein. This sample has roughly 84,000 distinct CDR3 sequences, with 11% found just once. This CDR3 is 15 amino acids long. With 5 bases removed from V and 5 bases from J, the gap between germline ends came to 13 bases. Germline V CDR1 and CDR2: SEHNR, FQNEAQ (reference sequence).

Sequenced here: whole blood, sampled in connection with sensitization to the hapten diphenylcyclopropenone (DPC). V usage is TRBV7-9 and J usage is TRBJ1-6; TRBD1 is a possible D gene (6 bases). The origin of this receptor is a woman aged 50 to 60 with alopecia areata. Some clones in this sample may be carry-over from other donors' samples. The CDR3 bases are TGTGCCAGCAGCAAGACAGGCGCCAATAATTCACCCCTCCACTTT. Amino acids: CASSKTGANNSPLHF.